This TCR beta chain was documented in a study of cytomegalovirus exposure and HLA in healthy donors. The study, taken as a whole, reports: Researchers catalogued over 150 TCR beta chains as cytomegalovirus-associated. According to reports, the classifier identified cytomegalovirus status with high specificity and sensitivity.

The validation cohort, a group of under 150 subjects, included the donors and was separate from the approximately 680-subject first cohort. V was clipped by 5 bases and J by 1 base, with 20 bases between them. The CDR3 covers 17 residues. Germline CDR1 reads PRHDT; CDR2 reads FYEKMQ (reference sequence). With regard to this clone: The antigen remains unidentified.

Data came from immunoSEQ multiplex PCR; TCRdb stores just in-frame clones and leaves some out. The table has under 200,000 clones, under 90% seen once. This TCR was sampled from a young woman in good health and CMV-seropositive. The sequencing input was PBMCs. The chain couples TRBV13 to TRBJ1-2; the D is unclear. In DNA form, the CDR3 reads TGTGCCAGCAGCCCTCGAGGGAAGCTTCGTATTAACTATGGCTACACCTTC. It translates to CASSPRGKLRINYGYTF.